This T cell receptor beta chain emerged from a study of cytomegalovirus exposure and HLA in healthy donors. General study results and limits: Rare sequences made up most TCRs, while some public TCRs were found in many donors. Subsequent analysis revealed that first-cohort TCR clusters tended to co-occur in the 120 or so validation repertoires.

Notes on this clone: Its antigen is currently unknown.

The donors were in the approximately 110-subject validation cohort; that cohort was separate from the roughly 700-subject first cohort. Repertoires were generated with immunoSEQ multiplex PCR, while TCRdb's copy carries only in-frame clones and drops some. The repertoire holds about 220,000 clones, with approximately 80% as singletons. The germline V gene has CDR1 MNHNS and CDR2 SASEGT. CDR3 length equals 14 residues. Between the trimmed V and J ends, which lost 7 bases and 4 bases, there was a span of 14 bases. Material: PBMCs. V and J are TRBV6-1 and TRBJ1-5; a weak D match, TRBD1 (6 bases). This TCR came from a woman aged 25 to 39 in good health and CMV-seropositive. CDR3 in amino acids: CASTGRGDNQPQHF. CDR3 DNA sequence: TGTGCCAGCACGGGCAGGGGCGATAATCAGCCCCAGCATTTT.